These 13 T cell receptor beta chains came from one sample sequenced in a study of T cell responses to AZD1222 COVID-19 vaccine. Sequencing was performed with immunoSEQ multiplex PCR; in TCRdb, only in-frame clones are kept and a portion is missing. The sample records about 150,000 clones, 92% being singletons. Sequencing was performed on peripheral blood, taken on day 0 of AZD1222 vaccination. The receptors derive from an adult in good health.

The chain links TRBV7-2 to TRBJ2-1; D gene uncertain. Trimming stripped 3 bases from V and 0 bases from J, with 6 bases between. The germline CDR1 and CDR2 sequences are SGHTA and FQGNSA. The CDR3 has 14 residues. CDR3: CASSLDPSYNEQFF. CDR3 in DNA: TGTGCCAGCAGCTTGGATCCCTCCTACAATGAGCAGTTCTTC.

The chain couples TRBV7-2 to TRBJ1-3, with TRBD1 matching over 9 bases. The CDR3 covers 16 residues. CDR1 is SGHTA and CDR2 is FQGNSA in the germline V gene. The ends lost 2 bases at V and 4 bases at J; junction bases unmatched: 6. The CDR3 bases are TGTGCCAGCAGCTTATGGGGACAGGGAGCCGGAAACACCATATATTTT. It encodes CASSLWGQGAGNTIYF.

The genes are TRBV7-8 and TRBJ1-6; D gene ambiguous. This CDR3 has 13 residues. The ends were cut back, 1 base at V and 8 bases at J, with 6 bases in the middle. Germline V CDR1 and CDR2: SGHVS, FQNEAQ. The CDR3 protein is CASSLGRDSPLHF. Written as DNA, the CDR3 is TGTGCCAGCAGCTTAGGTCGGGATTCACCCCTCCACTTT.

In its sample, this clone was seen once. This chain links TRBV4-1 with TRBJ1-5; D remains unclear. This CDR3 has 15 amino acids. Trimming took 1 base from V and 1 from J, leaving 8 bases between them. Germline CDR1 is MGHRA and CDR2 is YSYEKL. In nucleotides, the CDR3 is TGCGCCAGCAGCCAAGCCTTAACCAGCAATCAGCCCCAGCATTTT. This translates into CASSQALTSNQPQHF.

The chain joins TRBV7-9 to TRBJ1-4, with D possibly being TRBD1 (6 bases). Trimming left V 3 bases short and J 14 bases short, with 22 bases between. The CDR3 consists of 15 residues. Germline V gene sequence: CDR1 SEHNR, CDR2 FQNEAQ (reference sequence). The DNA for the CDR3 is TGTGCCAGCAGCTTGGAACAGGGCTACTCAGAAGGGCTGTTTTTT. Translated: CASSLEQGYSEGLFF.

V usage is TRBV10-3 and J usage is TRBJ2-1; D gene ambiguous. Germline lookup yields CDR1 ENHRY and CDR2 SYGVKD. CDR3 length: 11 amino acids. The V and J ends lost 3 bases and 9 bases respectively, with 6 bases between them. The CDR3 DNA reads TGTGCCATCAGTGATCTAGTTGAGCAGTTCTTC. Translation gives CAISDLVEQFF.

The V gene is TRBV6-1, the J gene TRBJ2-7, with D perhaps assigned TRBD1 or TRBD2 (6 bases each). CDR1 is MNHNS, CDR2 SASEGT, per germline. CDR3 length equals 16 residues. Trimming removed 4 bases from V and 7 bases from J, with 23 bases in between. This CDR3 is CASSAIQGSWGVEQYF. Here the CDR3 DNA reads TGTGCCAGCAGTGCGATACAGGGCTCATGGGGGGTTGAGCAGTACTTC.

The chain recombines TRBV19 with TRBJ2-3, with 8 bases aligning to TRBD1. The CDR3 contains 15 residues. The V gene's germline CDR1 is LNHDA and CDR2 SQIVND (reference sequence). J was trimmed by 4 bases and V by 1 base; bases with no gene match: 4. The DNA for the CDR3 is TGTGCCAGTAGTATAGGGCAGGGGGCCGCAGATACGCAGTATTTT. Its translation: CASSIGQGAADTQYF.

Written as DNA, the CDR3 is TGTGCCAGCAGCAGGGACAGGGAGTACGAGCAGTACTTC. Translating it yields CASSRDREYEQYF. The chain combines TRBV6-5 with TRBJ2-7; 9 positions agree with TRBD1. This CDR3 has 13 residues. Germline V gene lookup returns CDR1 MNHEY and CDR2 SVGAGI. V gave up 6 bases and J gave up 4 bases; unmatched junction bases: 4.

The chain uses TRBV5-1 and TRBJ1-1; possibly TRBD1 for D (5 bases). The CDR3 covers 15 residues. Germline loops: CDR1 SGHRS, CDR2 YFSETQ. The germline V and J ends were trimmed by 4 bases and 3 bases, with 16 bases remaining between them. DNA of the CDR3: TGCGCCAGCAGCCGTGCGGGACCGCTCTACACTGAAGCTTTCTTT. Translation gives CASSRAGPLYTEAFF.

Here the CDR3 reads CASSLDGEKLFF. CDR3 nucleotide sequence: TGTGCCAGCAGCTTAGATGGTGAAAAACTGTTTTTT. The chain recombines TRBV11-2 with TRBJ1-4; no firm D call. Germline values: CDR1 SGHAT, CDR2 FQNNGV. The CDR3 loop spans 12 amino acids. Trimming pared 0 bases from V and 7 bases from J, leaving 3 bases between. Drawing the rest from reference TRBV11-2 and TRBJ1-4, the complete variable domain is EAGVAQSPRYKIIEKRQSVAFWCNPISGHATLYWYQQILGQGPKLLIQFQNNGVVDDSQLPKDRFSAERLKGVDSTLKIQPAKLEDSAVYLCASSLDGEKLFFGSGTQLSVL.

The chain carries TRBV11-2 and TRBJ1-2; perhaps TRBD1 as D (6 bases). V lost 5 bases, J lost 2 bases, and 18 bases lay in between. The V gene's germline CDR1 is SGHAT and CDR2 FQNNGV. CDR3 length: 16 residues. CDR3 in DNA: TGTGCCAGCAGCCACCTCCGGAAGGGGGAAAACTATGGCTACACCTTC. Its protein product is CASSHLRKGENYGYTF. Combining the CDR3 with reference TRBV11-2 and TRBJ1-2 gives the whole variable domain EAGVAQSPRYKIIEKRQSVAFWCNPISGHATLYWYQQILGQGPKLLIQFQNNGVVDDSQLPKDRFSAERLKGVDSTLKIQPAKLEDSAVYLCASSHLRKGENYGYTFGSGTRLTVV.

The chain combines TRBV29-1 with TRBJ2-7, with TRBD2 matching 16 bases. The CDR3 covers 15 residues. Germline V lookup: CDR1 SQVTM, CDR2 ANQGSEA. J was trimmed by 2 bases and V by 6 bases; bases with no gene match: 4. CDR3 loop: CSVPGLAGGPYEQYF. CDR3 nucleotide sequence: TGCAGCGTCCCGGGACTAGCGGGGGGGCCCTACGAGCAGTACTTC.